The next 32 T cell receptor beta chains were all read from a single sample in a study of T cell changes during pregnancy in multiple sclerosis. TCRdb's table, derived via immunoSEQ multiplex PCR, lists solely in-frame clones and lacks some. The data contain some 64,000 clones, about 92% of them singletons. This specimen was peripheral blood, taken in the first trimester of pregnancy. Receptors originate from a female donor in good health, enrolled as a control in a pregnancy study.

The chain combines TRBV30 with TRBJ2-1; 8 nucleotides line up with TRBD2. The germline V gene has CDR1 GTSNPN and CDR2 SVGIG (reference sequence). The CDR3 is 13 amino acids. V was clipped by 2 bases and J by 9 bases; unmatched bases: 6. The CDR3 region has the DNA TGTGCCTGGAGTAATACCCGGGAGGGTGAGCAGTTCTTC. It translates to CAWSNTREGEQFF.

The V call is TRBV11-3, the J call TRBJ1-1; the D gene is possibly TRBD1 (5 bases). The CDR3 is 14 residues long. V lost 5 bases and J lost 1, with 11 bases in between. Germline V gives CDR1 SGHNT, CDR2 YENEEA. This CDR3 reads CASSLSGQNTEAFF. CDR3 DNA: TGTGCCAGCAGCCTCTCCGGACAGAACACTGAAGCTTTCTTT.

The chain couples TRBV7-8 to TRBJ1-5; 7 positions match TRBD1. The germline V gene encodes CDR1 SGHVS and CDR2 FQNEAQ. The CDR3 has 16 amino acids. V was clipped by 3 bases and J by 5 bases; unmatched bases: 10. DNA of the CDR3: TGTGCCAGCAGCTTTCTACATGGGACAGAGGATCAGCCCCAGCATTTT. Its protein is CASSFLHGTEDQPQHF.

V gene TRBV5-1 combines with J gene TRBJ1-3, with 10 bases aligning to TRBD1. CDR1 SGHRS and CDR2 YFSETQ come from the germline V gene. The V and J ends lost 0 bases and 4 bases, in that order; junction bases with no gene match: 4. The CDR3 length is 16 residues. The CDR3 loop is CASSLGQGALGNTIYF. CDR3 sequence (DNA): TGCGCCAGCAGCTTGGGACAGGGGGCTTTGGGAAACACCATATATTTT.

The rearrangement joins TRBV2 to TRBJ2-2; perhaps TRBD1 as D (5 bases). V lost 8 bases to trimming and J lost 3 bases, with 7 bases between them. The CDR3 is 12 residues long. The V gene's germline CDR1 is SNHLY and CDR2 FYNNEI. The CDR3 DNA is TGTGCCAGCCAAGGGGACACCGGGGAGCTGTTTTTT. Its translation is CASQGDTGELFF.

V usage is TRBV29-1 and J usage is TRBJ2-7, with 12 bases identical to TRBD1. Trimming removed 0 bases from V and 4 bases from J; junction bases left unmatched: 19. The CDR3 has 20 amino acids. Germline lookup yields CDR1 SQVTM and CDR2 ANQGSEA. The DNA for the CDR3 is TGCAGCGTTGAAGATCGGGGGGGGACAGGGGGCCCCTTCGGGAGGTACGAGCAGTACTTC. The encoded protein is CSVEDRGGTGGPFGRYEQYF.

This CDR3 is CASSVSTSGYNEQFF. The DNA for the CDR3 is TGTGCCAGCAGTGTATCGACTAGCGGGTACAATGAGCAGTTCTTC. The chain has TRBV6-1 and TRBJ2-1; 10 bases fit TRBD2. The CDR3 sequence is 15 residues long. With V trimmed by 4 bases and J by 4 bases, 4 bases remained unmatched. CDR1 and CDR2 (germline): MNHNS, SASEGT.

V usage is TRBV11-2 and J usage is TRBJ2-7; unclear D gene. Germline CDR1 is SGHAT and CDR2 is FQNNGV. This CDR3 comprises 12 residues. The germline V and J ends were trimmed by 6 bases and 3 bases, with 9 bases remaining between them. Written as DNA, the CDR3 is TGTGCCAGCAGGTACACAGTCTACGAGCAGTACTTC. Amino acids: CASRYTVYEQYF.

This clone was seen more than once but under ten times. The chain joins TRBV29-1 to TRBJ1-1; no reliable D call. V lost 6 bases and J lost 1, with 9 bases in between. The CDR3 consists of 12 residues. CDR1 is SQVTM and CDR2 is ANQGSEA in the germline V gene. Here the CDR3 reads CSVDSGNTEAFF. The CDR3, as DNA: TGCAGCGTGGACTCAGGGAACACTGAAGCTTTCTTT.

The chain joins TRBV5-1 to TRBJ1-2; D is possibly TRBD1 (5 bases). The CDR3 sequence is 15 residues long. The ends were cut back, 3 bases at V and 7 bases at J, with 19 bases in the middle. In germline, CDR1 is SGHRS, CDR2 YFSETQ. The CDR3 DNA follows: TGCGCCAGCAGCTCCGGGTTGGAGGGGTTGGGTGGCTACACCTTC. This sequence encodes CASSSGLEGLGGYTF.

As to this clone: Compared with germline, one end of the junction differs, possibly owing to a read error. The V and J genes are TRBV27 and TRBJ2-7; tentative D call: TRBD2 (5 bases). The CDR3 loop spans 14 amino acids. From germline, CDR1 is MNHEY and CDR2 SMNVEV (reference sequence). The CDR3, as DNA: TGTGCCAGCAGTTCGATACTAGTTTCCTCCGAGCAGTACTTC. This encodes CASSSILVSSEQYF.

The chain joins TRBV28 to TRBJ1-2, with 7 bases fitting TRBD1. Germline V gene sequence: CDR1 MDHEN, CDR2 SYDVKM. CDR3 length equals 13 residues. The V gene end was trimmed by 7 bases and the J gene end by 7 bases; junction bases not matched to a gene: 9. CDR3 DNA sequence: TGTGCCAGCATCACACAGGGGTTGGGTGGCTACACCTTC. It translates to CASITQGLGGYTF.

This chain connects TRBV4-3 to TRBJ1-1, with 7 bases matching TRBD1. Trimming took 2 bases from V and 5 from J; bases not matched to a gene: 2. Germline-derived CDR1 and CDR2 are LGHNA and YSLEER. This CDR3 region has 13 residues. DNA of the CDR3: TGCGCCAGCAGCCAACCAGGGGGGACTGAAGCTTTCTTT. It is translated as CASSQPGGTEAFF.

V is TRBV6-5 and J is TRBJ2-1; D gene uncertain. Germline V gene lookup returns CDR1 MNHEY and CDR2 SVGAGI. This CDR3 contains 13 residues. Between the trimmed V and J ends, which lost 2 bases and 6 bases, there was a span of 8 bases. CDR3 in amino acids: CASSYKYINEQFF. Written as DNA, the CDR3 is TGTGCCAGCAGTTACAAATACATCAATGAGCAGTTCTTC.

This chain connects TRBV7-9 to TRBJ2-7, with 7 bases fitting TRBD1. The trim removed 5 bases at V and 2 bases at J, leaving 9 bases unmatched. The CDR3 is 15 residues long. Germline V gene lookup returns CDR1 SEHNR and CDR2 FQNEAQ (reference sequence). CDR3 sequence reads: CASSTATGQTYEQYF. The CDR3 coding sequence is TGTGCCAGCAGCACAGCGACGGGACAGACCTACGAGCAGTACTTC.

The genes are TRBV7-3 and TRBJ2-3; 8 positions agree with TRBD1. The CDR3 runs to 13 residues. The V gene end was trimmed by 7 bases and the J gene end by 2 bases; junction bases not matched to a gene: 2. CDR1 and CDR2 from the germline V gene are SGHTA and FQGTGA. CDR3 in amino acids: CASNRGDTDTQYF. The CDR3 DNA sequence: TGTGCCAGCAACAGGGGGGACACAGATACGCAGTATTTT.

CDR3 bases: TGTGCCATCAGTGACGGAGGGCCCCCAGATACGCAGTATTTT. Translation: CAISDGGPPDTQYF. The J gene is TRBJ2-3, the V gene TRBV10-3, with D perhaps TRBD2 (6 bases). The CDR3 sequence is 14 residues long. Trimming left V 3 bases short and J 4 bases short, with 11 bases between. The V gene's germline CDR1 is ENHRY and CDR2 SYGVKD.

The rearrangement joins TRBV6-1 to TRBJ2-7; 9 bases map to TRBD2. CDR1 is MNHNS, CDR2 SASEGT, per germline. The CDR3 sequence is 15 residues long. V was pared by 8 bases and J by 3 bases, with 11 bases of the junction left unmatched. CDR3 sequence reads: CASWVAGGSVYEQYF. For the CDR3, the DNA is TGTGCCAGCTGGGTTGCGGGGGGGAGTGTCTACGAGCAGTACTTC.

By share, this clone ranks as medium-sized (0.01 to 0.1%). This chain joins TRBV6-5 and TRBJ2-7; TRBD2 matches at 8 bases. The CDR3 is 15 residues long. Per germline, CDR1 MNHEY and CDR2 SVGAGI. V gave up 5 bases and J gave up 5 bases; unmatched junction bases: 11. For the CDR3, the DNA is TGTGCCAGCAGTCCGCTGGCGGGAGGAGAACACGAGCAGTACTTC. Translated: CASSPLAGGEHEQYF.

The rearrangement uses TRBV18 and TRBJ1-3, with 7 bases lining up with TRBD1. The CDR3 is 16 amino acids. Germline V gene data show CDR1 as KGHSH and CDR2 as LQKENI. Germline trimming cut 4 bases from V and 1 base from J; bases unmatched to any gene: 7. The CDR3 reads CASSRGDSGSGNTIYF. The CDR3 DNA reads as TGTGCCAGCTCACGGGGGGACAGTGGATCTGGAAACACCATATATTTT.

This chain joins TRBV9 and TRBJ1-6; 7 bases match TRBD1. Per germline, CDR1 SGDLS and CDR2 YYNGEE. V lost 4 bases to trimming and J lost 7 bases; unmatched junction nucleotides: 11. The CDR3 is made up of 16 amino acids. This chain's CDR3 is CASSPQADRVNSPLHF. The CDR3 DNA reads TGTGCCAGCAGCCCCCAGGCAGACAGGGTGAATTCACCCCTCCACTTT.

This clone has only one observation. The CDR3, as DNA: TGTGCCAGCAGCTCGGGGACTTCTTTCTACGAGCAGTACTTC. Amino acids: CASSSGTSFYEQYF. The V and J genes are TRBV7-9 and TRBJ2-7; possible D gene TRBD2, 6 bases. There are 14 residues in the CDR3. V lost 4 bases and J lost 3, with 13 bases in between. Germline CDR1 and CDR2: SEHNR and FQNEAQ (reference sequence). Full variable domain (rest looked up from reference TRBV7-9 and TRBJ2-7): DTGVSQNPRHKITKRGQNVTFRCDPISEHNRLYWYRQTLGQGPEFLTYFQNEAQLEKSRLLSDRFSAERPKGSFSTLEIQRTEQGDSAMYLCASSSGTSFYEQYFGPGTRLTVT.

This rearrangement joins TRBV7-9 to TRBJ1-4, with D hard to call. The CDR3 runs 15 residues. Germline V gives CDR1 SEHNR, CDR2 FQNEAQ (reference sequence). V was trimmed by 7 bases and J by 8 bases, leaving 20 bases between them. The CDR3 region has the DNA TGTGCCAGCACAAACGAGAACCCCGGAGAAGAAAAACTGTTTTTT. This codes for CASTNENPGEEKLFF.

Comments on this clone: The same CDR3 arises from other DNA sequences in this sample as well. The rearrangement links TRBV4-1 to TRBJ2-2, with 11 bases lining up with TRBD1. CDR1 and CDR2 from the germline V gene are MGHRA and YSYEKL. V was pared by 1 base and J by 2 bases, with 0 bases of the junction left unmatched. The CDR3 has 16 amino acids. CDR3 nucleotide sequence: TGCGCCAGCAGCCAAGGGACAGGGGGCAACACCGGGGAGCTGTTTTTT. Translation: CASSQGTGGNTGELFF.

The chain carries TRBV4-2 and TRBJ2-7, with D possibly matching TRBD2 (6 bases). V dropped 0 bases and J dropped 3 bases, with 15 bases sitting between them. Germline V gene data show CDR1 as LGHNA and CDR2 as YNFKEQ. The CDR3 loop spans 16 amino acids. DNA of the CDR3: TGTGCCAGCAGCCAAGAGCGAGGAGGGATTGGCTACGAGCAGTACTTC. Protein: CASSQERGGIGYEQYF.

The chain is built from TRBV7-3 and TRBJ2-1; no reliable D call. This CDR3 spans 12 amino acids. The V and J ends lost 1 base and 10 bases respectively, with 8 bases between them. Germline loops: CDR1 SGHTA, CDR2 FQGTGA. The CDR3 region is CASSLNRYEQFF. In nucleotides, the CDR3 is TGTGCCAGCAGCTTAAATCGCTACGAGCAGTTCTTC. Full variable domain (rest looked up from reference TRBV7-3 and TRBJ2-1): GAGVSQTPSNKVTEKGKYVELRCDPISGHTALYWYRQSLGQGPEFLIYFQGTGAADDSGLPNDRFFAVRPEGSVSTLKIQRTERGDSAVYLCASSLNRYEQFFGPGTRLTVL.

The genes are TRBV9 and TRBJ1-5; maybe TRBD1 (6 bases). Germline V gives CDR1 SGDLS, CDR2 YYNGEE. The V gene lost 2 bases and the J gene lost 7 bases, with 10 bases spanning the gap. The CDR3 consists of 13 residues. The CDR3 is CASSVGTTQPQHF. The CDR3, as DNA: TGTGCCAGCAGCGTTGGGACAACCCAGCCCCAGCATTTT.

DNA of the CDR3: TGCGCCAGCAGCCAAGATCGATGGGGTGCGGGAGCTTTCTTT. It is translated as CASSQDRWGAGAFF. This chain joins TRBV4-3 and TRBJ1-1; D remains ambiguous. V dropped 0 bases and J dropped 10 bases, with 15 bases sitting between them. The CDR3 contains 14 residues. Germline CDR1 and CDR2: LGHNA and YSLEER.

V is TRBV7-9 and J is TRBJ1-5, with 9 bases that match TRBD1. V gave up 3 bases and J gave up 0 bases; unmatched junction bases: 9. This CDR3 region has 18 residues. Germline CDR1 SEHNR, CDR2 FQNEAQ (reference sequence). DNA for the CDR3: TGTGCCAGCAGCTTGACAGGGGGGGGAGCACATAGCAATCAGCCCCAGCATTTT. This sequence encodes CASSLTGGGAHSNQPQHF. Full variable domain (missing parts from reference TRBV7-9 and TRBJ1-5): DTGVSQNPRHKITKRGQNVTFRCDPISEHNRLYWYRQTLGQGPEFLTYFQNEAQLEKSRLLSDRFSAERPKGSFSTLEIQRTEQGDSAMYLCASSLTGGGAHSNQPQHFGDGTRLSIL.

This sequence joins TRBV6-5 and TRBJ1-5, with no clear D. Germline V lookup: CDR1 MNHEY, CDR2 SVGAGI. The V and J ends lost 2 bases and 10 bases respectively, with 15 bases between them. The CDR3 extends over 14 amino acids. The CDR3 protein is CASSYRRAEGPQHF. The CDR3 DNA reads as TGTGCCAGCAGTTACAGGCGGGCCGAGGGACCCCAGCATTTT.

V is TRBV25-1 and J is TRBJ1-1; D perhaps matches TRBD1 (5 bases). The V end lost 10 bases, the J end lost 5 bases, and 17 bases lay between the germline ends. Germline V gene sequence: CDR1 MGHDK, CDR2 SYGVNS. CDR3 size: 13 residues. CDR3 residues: CATSGVRDTEAFF. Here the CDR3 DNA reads TGTGCCACCTCCGGAGTCAGGGATACTGAAGCTTTCTTT.

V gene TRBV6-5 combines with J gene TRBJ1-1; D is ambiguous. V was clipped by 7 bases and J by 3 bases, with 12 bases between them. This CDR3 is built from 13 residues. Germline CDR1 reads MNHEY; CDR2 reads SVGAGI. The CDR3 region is CASTTNGYTEAFF. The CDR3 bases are TGTGCCAGCACTACTAACGGGTACACTGAAGCTTTCTTT.